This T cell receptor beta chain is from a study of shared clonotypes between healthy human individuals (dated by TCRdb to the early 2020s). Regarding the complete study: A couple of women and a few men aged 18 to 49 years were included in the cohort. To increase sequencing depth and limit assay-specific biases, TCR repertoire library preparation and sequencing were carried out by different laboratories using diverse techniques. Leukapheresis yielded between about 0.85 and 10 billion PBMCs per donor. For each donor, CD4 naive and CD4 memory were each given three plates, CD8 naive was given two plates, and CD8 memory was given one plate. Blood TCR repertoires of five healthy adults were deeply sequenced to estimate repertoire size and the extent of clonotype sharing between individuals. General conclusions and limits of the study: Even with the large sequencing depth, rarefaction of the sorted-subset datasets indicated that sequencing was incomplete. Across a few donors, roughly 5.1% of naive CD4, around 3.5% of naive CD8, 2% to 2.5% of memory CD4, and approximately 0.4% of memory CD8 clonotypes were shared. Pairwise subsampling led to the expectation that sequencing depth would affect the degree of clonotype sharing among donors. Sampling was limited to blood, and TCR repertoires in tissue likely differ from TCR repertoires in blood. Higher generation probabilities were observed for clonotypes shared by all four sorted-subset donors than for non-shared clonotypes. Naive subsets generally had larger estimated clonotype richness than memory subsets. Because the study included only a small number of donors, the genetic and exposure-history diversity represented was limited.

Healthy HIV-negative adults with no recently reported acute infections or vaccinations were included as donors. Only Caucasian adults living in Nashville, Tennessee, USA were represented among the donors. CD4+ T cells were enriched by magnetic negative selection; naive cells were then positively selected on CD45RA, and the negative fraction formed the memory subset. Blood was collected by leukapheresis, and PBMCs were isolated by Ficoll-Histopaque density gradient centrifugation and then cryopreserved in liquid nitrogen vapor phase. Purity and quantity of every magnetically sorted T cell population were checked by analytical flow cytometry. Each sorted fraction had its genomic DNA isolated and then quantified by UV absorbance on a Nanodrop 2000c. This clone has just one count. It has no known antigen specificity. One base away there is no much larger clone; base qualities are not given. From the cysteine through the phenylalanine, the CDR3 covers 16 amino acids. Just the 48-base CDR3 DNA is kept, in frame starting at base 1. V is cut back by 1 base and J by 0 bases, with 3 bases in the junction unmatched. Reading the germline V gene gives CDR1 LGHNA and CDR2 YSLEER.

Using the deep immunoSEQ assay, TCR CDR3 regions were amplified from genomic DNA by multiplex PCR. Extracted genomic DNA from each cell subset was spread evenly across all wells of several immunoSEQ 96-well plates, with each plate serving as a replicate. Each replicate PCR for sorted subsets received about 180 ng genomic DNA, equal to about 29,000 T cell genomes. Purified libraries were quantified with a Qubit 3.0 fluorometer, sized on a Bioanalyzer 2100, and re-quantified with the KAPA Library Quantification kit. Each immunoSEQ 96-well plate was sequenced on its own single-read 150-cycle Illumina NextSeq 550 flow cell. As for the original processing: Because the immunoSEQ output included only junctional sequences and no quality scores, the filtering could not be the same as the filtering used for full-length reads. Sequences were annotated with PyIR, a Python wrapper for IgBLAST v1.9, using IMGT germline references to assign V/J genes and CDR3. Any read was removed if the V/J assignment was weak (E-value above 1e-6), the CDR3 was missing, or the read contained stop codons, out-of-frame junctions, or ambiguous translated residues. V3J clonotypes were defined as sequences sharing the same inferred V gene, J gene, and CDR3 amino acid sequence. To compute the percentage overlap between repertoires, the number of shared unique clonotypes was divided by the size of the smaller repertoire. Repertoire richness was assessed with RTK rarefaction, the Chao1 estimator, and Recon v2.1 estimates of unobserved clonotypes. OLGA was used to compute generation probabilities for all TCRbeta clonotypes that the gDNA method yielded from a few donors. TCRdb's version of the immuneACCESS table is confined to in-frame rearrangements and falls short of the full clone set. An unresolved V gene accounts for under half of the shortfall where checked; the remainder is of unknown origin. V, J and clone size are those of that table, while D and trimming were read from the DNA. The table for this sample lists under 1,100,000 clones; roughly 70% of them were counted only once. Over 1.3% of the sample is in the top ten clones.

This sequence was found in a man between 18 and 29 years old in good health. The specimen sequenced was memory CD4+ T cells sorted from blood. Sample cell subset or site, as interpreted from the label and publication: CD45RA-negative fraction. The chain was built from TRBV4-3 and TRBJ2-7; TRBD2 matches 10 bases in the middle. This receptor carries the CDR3 CASSQGWTSGSYEQYF. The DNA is TGCGCCAGCAGCCAAGGTTGGACTAGCGGCTCCTACGAGCAGTACTTC.